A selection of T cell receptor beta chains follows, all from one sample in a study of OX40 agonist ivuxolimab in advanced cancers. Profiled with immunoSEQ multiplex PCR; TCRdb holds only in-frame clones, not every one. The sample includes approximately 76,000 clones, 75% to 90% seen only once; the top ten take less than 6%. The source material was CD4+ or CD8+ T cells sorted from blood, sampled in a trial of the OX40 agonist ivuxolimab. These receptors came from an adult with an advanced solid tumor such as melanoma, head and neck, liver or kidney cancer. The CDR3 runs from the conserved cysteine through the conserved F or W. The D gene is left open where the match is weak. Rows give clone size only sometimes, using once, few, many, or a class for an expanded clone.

CASSLAGSGELFF,TGTGCCAGCAGCTTGGCGGGGTCCGGGGAGCTGTTTTTT,TRBV7-9,-,TRBJ2-2,-
CASSLASGGGTEAFF,TGTGCCAGCAGCTTGGCCTCAGGGGGAGGAACTGAAGCTTTCTTT,TRBV5-4,-,TRBJ1-1,TRBD1
CASPGQKCEQYF,TGTGCCAGCCCGGGACAGAAATGCGAGCAGTACTTC,TRBV6-1,-,TRBJ2-7,TRBD1
CASSLAFSGLNNEQFF,TGTGCCAGCAGCTTAGCATTTAGCGGCCTGAACAATGAGCAGTTCTTC,TRBV7-9,-,TRBJ2-1,-
CASSLDTVNTEAFF,TGCGCCAGCAGCTTGGACACGGTGAACACTGAAGCTTTCTTT,TRBV5-1,once,TRBJ1-1,-
CASSPDTNYGYTF,TGTGCCAGCAGCCCGGACACTAACTATGGCTACACCTTC,TRBV5-6,-,TRBJ1-2,-
CASSEAGRDEQFF,TGTGCCAGCAGTGAAGCGGGGAGGGATGAGCAGTTCTTC,TRBV6-1,few,TRBJ2-1,TRBD2
CASSPQVPGATNEKLFF,TGTGCCAGCTCACCACAAGTACCGGGGGCAACTAATGAAAAACTGTTTTTT,TRBV18,few,TRBJ1-4,-
CASSLVGASTDTQYF,TGTGCCAGCAGCTTAGTCGGGGCTAGCACAGATACGCAGTATTTT,TRBV7-2,-,TRBJ2-3,-
CASSVFGESYGYTF,TGTGCCAGCAGCGTATTTGGGGAATCCTATGGCTACACCTTC,TRBV13,-,TRBJ1-2,-
CASGRNSKIYEQYF,TGTGCCAGCGGACGGAACTCCAAAATTTACGAGCAGTACTTC,TRBV6-5,-,TRBJ2-7,-
CASSITGGTGELFF,TGTGCCAGTAGTATAACAGGGGGCACCGGGGAGCTGTTTTTT,TRBV19,-,TRBJ2-2,TRBD1
CASSPQGQEANYGYTF,TGTGCCAGCAGCCCCCAGGGACAGGAAGCTAACTATGGCTACACCTTC,TRBV7-2,-,TRBJ1-2,TRBD1
CASSTSGGGRDTQYF,TGTGCCAGTAGTACTTCCGGGGGAGGGCGAGATACGCAGTATTTT,TRBV19,-,TRBJ2-3,TRBD2
CASSVTGQGPPGGGEQYF,TGCGCCAGCAGCGTGACGGGACAGGGCCCCCCGGGCGGTGGCGAGCAGTACTTC,TRBV5-1,-,TRBJ2-7,TRBD1
CASSHHGGATDTQYF,TGTGCCAGCAGCCATCACGGGGGGGCAACAGATACGCAGTATTTT,TRBV5-6,-,TRBJ2-3,TRBD2
CASSNARYQETQYF,TGTGCCAGCAGCAATGCTAGGTACCAAGAGACCCAGTACTTC,TRBV21-1,once,TRBJ2-5,-
CASSPRQSNTEAFF,TGTGCCAGCAGCCCACGACAATCGAACACTGAAGCTTTCTTT,TRBV9,-,TRBJ1-1,-
CASSSQGAGNEQYF,TGCGCCAGCAGCTCCCAGGGGGCTGGAAACGAGCAGTACTTC,TRBV5-1,-,TRBJ2-7,TRBD1
CSANRGETQYF,TGCAGTGCTAACAGGGGAGAGACCCAGTACTTC,TRBV20-1,-,TRBJ2-5,TRBD1
CSFLTLAGDTEQYF,TGCAGCTTTCTCACTTTAGCGGGAGACACCGAGCAGTACTTC,TRBV29-1,medium-sized,TRBJ2-7,TRBD2
CASSQRGGNTGELFF,TGTGCCAGCAGTCAGCGGGGGGGTAACACCGGGGAGCTGTTTTTT,TRBV9,-,TRBJ2-2,TRBD2
CASSPGWGFNGYTF,TGTGCCAGCAGCCCCGGGTGGGGTTTCAATGGCTACACCTTC,TRBV6-1,-,TRBJ1-2,-
CASRTGTGFYGYTF,TGTGCCAGCAGGACCGGGACAGGTTTTTATGGCTACACCTTC,TRBV6-5,-,TRBJ1-2,TRBD1
CAWSAGRLNTEAFF,TGTGCCTGGAGTGCCGGGAGGCTGAACACTGAAGCTTTCTTT,TRBV30,-,TRBJ1-1,-
CASSQGIGRTDTQYF,TGCGCCAGCAGCCAAGGGATTGGACGCACAGATACGCAGTATTTT,TRBV4-3,-,TRBJ2-3,-
CASSRPPIYEQYF,TGTGCCAGCAGTCGACCTCCTATCTACGAGCAGTACTTC,TRBV6-1,-,TRBJ2-7,-
CASRTTVLEGYTF,TGTGCCAGCAGGACCACAGTCCTAGAAGGCTACACCTTC,TRBV6-1,-,TRBJ1-2,-
CASSPAGARNTGELFF,TGCGCCAGCAGCCCGGCGGGGGCGAGAAACACCGGGGAGCTGTTTTTT,TRBV5-1,-,TRBJ2-2,-
CASSPTGVGEKLFF,TGTGCCAGCAGCCCTACGGGAGTCGGTGAAAAACTGTTTTTT,TRBV7-2,-,TRBJ1-4,-
CASRKDYNYEQYF,TGTGCCAGCAGGAAGGACTATAACTACGAGCAGTACTTC,TRBV2,once,TRBJ2-7,-
CASSQDPWDRGQEAFF,TGCGCCAGCAGCCAAGATCCCTGGGACAGGGGGCAAGAAGCTTTCTTT,TRBV4-3,-,TRBJ1-1,TRBD1
CASSFPSGEQYF,TGTGCCAGCAGCTTCCCCTCGGGTGAGCAGTACTTC,TRBV7-9,-,TRBJ2-7,-